The rows below give T cell receptor beta chains drawn from one sample of a study of T cells in Graves' hyperthyroidism and ophthalmopathy. Via MiXCR, TCRdb re-called the multiplex PCR reads, giving one row per CDR3 protein. The table has 650,000 to 850,000 distinct CDR3 sequences, under 20% seen once. Sequenced input: blood. Every receptor here comes from a woman in her fifties or sixties with Graves' hyperthyroidism that later progressed to Graves' ophthalmopathy. The CDR3 runs from the conserved cysteine through the conserved F or W. Each record gives: clone size, V gene, J gene, D gene, CDR3 DNA, CDR3 protein. D genes are given only for firm matches. Expanded clones are given a class, and other clones once, few, many or no size at all.

-	TRBV5-1	TRBJ2-2	-	TGCGCCAGCAGCAAGGTGAACACCGGGGAGCTGTTTTTT	CASSKVNTGELFF
few	TRBV19	TRBJ1-1	-	TGTGCCACACATGGACAGCTTGGATACACTGAAGCTTTCTTT	CATHGQLGYTEAFF
many	TRBV20-1	TRBJ1-1	-	TGCAGTGCCTTCGGGGCAGGAGCAAACACTGAAGCTTTCTTT	CSAFGAGANTEAFF
-	TRBV20-1	TRBJ2-1	TRBD1	TGCAGTGCTCACCCGGGACAGGGGGCTATCAATGAGCAGTTCTTC	CSAHPGQGAINEQFF
-	TRBV3-1	TRBJ1-5	TRBD1	TGTGCCAGCAGCCAAGAAGGACAGGGAGGGTCAGGACAGCCCCAGCATTTT	CASSQEGQGGSGQPQHF
-	TRBV20-1	TRBJ2-5	-	TGCAGTGCTAGAAATCAGCAAGAGACCCAGTACTTC	CSARNQQETQYF
-	TRBV2	TRBJ2-3	TRBD2	TGTGCCAGCAGTGGTGGACTAGCGGGGACAGATACGCAGTATTTT	CASSGGLAGTDTQYF
-	TRBV5-1	TRBJ2-7	TRBD2	TGCGCCAGCCGCAGGGAGGGACGGGGCGAGCAGTACTTC	CASRREGRGEQYF
few	TRBV6-1	TRBJ2-5	-	TGTGCCAGCAGAGGGGATACGAGGTTAGAGACCCAGTACTTC	CASRGDTRLETQYF
-	TRBV12-3/TRBV12-4	TRBJ1-2	-	TGTGCCAGCAGTCCCTCGGGGGCCGACTATGGCTACACCTTC	CASSPSGADYGYTF
many	TRBV2	TRBJ2-5	-	TGTGCCAGCAGTGCTGGGACCCCAGGGGAGACCCAGTACTTC	CASSAGTPGETQYF
many	TRBV20-1	TRBJ2-1	TRBD2	TGCAGTGCTTCATCGGGACTAGCGGACGACTTAAACAATGAGCAGTTCTTC	CSASSGLADDLNNEQFF
many	TRBV2	TRBJ1-1	TRBD1	TGTGCCAGCAAACTAAGGGGGCCGGGGACCTCCGAAGCTTTCTTT	CASKLRGPGTSEAFF